There are many counts of the clone carrying this T cell receptor beta chain. Time point described: newly diagnosed GD, antithyroid drugs for less than 3 months. Isolated PBMC RNA provided the starting material for the TCR library. Graves' disease was diagnosed by American Thyroid Association guidelines. The source of the sample is a study of regulatory T cells in long-lasting Graves disease. Study background: Graves' patients, diagnosed recently, had received antithyroid drugs under 3 months.

Relying on iRepertoire HTBI primers and Arm-PCR of CDR3 regions, the team built TCR beta libraries. TCRdb recomputed calls from the multiplex PCR reads with MiXCR, one row per CDR3 protein. The repertoire has about 470,000 distinct CDR3 sequences, 15% of them found once; the top ten carry roughly a sixth. CDR3 length: 14 residues. V gave up 0 bases and J gave up 4 bases, with 10 bases separating them. Germline CDR1 and CDR2: WSHSY and SAAADI. The sample was also reused in another study, on T cells in Graves' hyperthyroidism and ophthalmopathy.

This material consisted of peripheral blood mononuclear cells (PBMCs), taken at new diagnosis, from a patient treated with antithyroid drugs. V is TRBV10-2 and J is TRBJ2-7, with unresolved D. The sequence derives from a woman aged 30 to 39 with Graves disease. The CDR3 loop is CASSESVAMYEQYF. CDR3 nucleotides: TGCGCCAGCAGTGAGTCTGTTGCGATGTACGAGCAGTACTTC.